This T cell receptor beta chain was profiled in a study of T-cell memory formation after mild COVID-19. This CDR3 spans 15 amino acids. Germline V gene sequence: CDR1 ENHRY, CDR2 SYGVKD. V dropped 6 bases and J dropped 4; count of bases not matched to a gene: 3. From the 5' RACE reads, TCRdb called clonotypes with MiXCR, one entry per CDR3 protein. The data contain about 350,000 distinct CDR3 sequences, roughly 13% of them singletons. This clonotype was sampled from a man in his late teens or twenties who had mild COVID-19 (a few samples of this study predate the infection). Cell type and time point are not known. This chain joins TRBV10-3 and TRBJ2-5, with 15 bases identical to TRBD2. Material for sequencing was PBMCs or a T cell subset sorted from them (not recorded which). The CDR3 nucleotides read TGTGCCATCAGCCGGACTAGCGGGGGGGCAGAGACCCAGTACTTC. Amino acids: CAISRTSGGAETQYF.